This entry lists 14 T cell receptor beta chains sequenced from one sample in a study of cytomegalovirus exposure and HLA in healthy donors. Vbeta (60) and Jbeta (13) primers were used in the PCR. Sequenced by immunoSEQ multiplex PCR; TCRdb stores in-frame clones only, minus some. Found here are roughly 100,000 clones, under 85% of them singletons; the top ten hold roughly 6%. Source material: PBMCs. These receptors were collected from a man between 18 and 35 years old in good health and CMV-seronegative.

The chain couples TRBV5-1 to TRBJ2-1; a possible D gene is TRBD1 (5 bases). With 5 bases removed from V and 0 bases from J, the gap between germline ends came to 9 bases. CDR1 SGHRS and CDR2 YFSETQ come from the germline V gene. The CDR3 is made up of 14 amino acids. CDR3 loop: CASRKDTSYNEQFF. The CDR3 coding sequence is TGCGCCAGCAGAAAGGACACCTCCTACAATGAGCAGTTCTTC.

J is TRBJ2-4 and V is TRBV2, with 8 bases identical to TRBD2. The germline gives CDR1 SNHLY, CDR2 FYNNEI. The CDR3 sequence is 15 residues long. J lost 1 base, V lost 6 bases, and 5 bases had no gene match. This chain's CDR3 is CASSPGLGAKNIQYF. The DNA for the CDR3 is TGTGCCAGCAGCCCGGGACTAGGGGCCAAAAACATTCAGTACTTC.

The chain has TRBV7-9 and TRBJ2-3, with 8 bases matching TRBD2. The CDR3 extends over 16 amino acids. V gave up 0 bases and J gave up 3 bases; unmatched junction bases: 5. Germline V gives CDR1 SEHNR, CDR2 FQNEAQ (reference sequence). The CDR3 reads CASSLARAGGTDTQYF. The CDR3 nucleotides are TGTGCCAGCAGCTTAGCCCGCGCGGGAGGTACAGATACGCAGTATTTT.

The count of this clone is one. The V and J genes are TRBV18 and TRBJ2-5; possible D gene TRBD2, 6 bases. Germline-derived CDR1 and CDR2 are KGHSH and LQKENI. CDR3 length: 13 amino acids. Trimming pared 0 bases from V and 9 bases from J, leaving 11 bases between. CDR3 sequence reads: CASSPPARRAQYF. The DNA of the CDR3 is TGTGCCAGCTCACCACCGGCCCGGAGGGCCCAGTACTTC.

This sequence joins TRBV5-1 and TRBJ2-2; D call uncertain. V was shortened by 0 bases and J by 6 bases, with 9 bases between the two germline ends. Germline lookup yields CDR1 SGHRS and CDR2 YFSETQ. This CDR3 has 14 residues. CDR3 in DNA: TGCGCCAGCAGCTTGGCCGCCAGGTCCGGGGAGCTGTTTTTT. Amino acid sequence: CASSLAARSGELFF.

In DNA, the CDR3 is TGTGCCAGCAGTCGGAGCAGGGTGAACACTGAAGCTTTCTTT. Translating it yields CASSRSRVNTEAFF. The rearrangement joins TRBV28 to TRBJ1-1; D is perhaps TRBD1 (5 bases). The V gene's germline CDR1 is MDHEN and CDR2 SYDVKM. CDR3 length: 14 amino acids. V lost 5 bases to trimming and J lost 0 bases, with 10 bases between them.

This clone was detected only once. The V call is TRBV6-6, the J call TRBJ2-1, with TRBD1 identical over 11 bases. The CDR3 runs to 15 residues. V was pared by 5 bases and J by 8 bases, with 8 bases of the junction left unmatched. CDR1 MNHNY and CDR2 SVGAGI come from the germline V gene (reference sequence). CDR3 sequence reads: CASSNGQGARYEQFF. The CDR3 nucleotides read TGTGCCAGCAGTAACGGACAGGGGGCGCGTTATGAGCAGTTCTTC.

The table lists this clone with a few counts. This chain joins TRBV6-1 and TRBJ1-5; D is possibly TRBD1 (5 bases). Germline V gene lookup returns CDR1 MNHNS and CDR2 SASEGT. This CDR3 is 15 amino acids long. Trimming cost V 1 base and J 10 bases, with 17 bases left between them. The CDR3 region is CASSEGVGGGDPQHF. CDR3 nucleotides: TGTGCCAGCAGTGAAGGAGTGGGGGGGGGTGACCCCCAGCATTTT.

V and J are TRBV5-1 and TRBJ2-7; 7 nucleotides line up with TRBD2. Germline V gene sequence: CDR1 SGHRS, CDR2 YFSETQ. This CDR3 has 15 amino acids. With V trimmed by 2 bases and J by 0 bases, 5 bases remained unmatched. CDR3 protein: CASSFGGGISYEQYF. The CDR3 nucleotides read TGCGCCAGCAGCTTTGGGGGAGGGATCTCCTACGAGCAGTACTTC.

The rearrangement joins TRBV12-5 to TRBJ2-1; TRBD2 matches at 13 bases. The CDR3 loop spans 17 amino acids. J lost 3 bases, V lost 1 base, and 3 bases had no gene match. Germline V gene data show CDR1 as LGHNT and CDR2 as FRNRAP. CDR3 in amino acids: CASGLARLAGGYNEQFF. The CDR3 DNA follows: TGTGCTAGTGGTTTGGCACGACTAGCGGGAGGCTACAATGAGCAGTTCTTC.

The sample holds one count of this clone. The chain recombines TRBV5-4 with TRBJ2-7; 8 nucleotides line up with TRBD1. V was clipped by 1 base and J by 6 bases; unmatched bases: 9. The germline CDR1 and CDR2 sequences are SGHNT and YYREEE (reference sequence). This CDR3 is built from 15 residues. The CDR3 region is CASSLPRTGPSEQYF. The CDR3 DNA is TGTGCCAGCAGCTTGCCACGGACAGGGCCCTCCGAGCAGTACTTC.

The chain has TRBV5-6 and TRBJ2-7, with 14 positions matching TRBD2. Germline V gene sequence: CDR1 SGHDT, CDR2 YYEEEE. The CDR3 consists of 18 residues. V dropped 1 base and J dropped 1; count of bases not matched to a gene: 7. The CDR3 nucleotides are TGTGCCAGCAGCTTGTTCGCGACTAGCGGGAGGGGTTCCTACGAGCAGTACTTC. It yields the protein CASSLFATSGRGSYEQYF.

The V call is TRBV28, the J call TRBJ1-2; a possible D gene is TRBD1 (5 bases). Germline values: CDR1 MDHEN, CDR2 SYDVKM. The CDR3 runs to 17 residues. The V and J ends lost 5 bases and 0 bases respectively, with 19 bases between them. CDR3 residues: CASSPVMSGEANYGYTF. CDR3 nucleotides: TGTGCCAGCAGTCCCGTGATGTCGGGGGAAGCTAACTATGGCTACACCTTC.

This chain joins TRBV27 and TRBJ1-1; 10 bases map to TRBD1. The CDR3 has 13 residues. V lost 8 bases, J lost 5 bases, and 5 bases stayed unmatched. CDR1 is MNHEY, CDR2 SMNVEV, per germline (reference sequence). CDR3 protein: CASSRDRGTEAFF. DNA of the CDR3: TGTGCCAGCTCCCGGGACAGGGGAACTGAAGCTTTCTTT.